This TCR beta chain appears in the sequencing data of a study of early T cells in non-severe SARS-CoV-2 infection. The wider study: From unsorted whole blood, bulk RNA was sequenced, and the chains remained unpaired. Study-wide results and caveats: Private and CD4 specificities were missed by VDJdb matching, which favored anti-spike CD8 responses.

This clonotype was detected a few times. The antigen is not known. Each single cDNA molecule received a unique molecular identifier. MiXCR, run by TCRdb on the 5' RACE reads, gives a single entry per CDR3 protein. The sample consists of about 110,000 distinct CDR3 sequences, 11% of them appearing once. This receptor was identified in an adult who was a healthcare worker with PCR-confirmed SARS-CoV-2 infection or an uninfected control (not recorded which). The sample was whole blood.

The CDR3 spells CASSLTSGRTGELFF. CDR3 in DNA: TGTGCCAGCAGCTTGACTAGCGGGAGGACCGGGGAGCTGTTTTTT. The chain couples TRBV5-5 to TRBJ2-2, with 12 bases fitting TRBD2. V lost 1 base and J lost 5; bases outside the gene matches: 0. Germline CDR1 SGHKS, CDR2 YYEKEE (reference sequence). The CDR3 contains 15 residues.